The TCR beta chain under discussion was sequenced for a study of blood T cell repertoires in COVID-19. The age range of participants was 18 to 89 years, with residence in roughly 25 US areas. TCRdb's copy holds only in-frame clones and misses some; the assay was immunoSEQ multiplex PCR. The sample has around 220,000 clones, around nine tenths seen once. The CDR3 is 13 amino acids. The V end was cut by 3 bases, the J end by 2 bases, with 8 bases between. Germline V CDR1 and CDR2: SGDLS, YYNGEE. Sequenced sample: PBMCs or T cells enriched from blood (not recorded which). V is TRBV9 and J is TRBJ1-2; D ambiguous. The receptor was derived from a woman in her forties or fifties with acute COVID-19. Here the CDR3 DNA reads TGTGCCAGCAGCGATGGAGGGAACTATGGCTACACCTTC. Protein: CASSDGGNYGYTF.